The present T cell receptor beta chain was sequenced within a study of cytomegalovirus exposure and HLA in healthy donors (dated by TCRdb to 2015 to 2018). In the study overall: According to an earlier analysis of a few hundred of the donors, about 179 million T cells yielded some 110 million unique TCR beta sequences and approximately 300 Gb of sequence data. An early release covering 550 to 700 HLA-typed donors comprised 300 to 350 gigabases of sequencing data and 85 million to 100 million unique TCR sequences. The genetic ancestry cluster associated with self-reported Caucasian donors included roughly 84% of the 350 to 500 genotyped donors. The study was designed to test whether signatures of past pathogen exposure could be identified by cataloging public T cell receptors. Using immunosequencing, the study profiled T cell repertoires from 666 subjects and related those repertoires to cytomegalovirus serostatus. A separate validation cohort of some 130 different subjects was used in addition to the 666-subject first cohort. To predict cytomegalovirus infection status, the study brought together high-throughput TCR immunosequencing, statistical association of individual TCRs with disease status, and machine learning. A later analysis re-examined previously published TCR beta repertoires from just over 650 donors and added high-resolution HLA genotyping to investigate patterns of TCR occurrence. Rather than drawing on any new phenotypic data, the later analysis identified candidate immune exposures from TCR beta sequences and the way those sequences occurred across donors. To decide whether each TCR beta V gene segment behaved as functional or pseudogenic, an earlier analysis of fewer than 750 of the donors relied on high-throughput TCR beta sequencing. Donor age, sex, ethnicity and CMV serostatus were compiled together with the repertoire data. Genome-wide SNP genotypes for about 65% of the 666 donors were used in a later genetic analysis, which treated that subset as a discovery cohort. Every repertoire in the discovery cohort had been generated on one and the same sequencing platform. HLA typing included class I and class II loci at four-digit resolution. The number of typed donors differed by locus: roughly 629-640 for A, B, C, DRB1 and DQB1; 522 for DQA1; approximately 600 for DPA1; and roughly 490 for DPB1. Roughly 5 DR-DQ haplotypes were treated as single units for association and clustering because of strong linkage in the cohort. Among over 350 genotyped donors of the cohort, an average of roughly 240,000 unique TCR beta nucleotide sequences were sequenced per donor, about a sixth of them non-productive. On the study overall, not on this receptor specifically: An association between a missense DCLRE1C variant and V-gene and J-gene trimming of TCR beta chains was found in a later genetic analysis and replicated in an independent cohort. A further reported finding was that TCR beta sequences accurately predicted the HLA-A and HLA-B alleles for most subjects in the first cohort. According to a later analysis, most CMV-associated TCR beta chains appeared to be HLA-restricted, and the HLA associations seemed to be driven largely by CMV exposure. Because counts were too low, about 15 rarely observed V segments, including chromosome 9 orphons, were left out of the earlier analysis of several hundred of the donors. The authors suggested that the approach could potentially be generalized to other disease states and immunological phenotypes. The only immune exposure information available for the cohort was CMV serostatus. A later genetic analysis reported fewer N-insertions in productive TCRs among donors in an Asian-associated ancestry cluster than the approximately 700-donor mean. A later analysis found that HLA-associated TCR beta chains were more clonally expanded and had lower generation probabilities than equally common non-associated chains. A later analysis reported that several top co-occurrence clusters appeared linked to parvovirus B19, influenza, CMV and Epstein-Barr virus. The classifier was reported to diagnose cytomegalovirus status with high specificity and sensitivity in both the original cohort and the validation cohort. When HLA alleles, especially DR and DQ, strongly co-occurred, attributing TCR associations to individual alleles was difficult. Three of the identified cytomegalovirus-associated TCR beta chains were confirmed in vitro to be specific for cytomegalovirus antigens. Correlated functional status among segregating V segments might reflect linkage disequilibrium, but an unknown experimental factor could not be ruled out. In a later analysis, 15,000 to 20,000 TCR beta sequences were associated with specific HLA alleles at a false discovery rate of 0.05. This cohort had only TCR beta chains sequenced, and the lack of alpha or paired-chain data limited which features could be detected. A group of highly shared sequence variants was considered likely to be a technical artifact of the sequencing pipeline. The study gave a list of over 150 TCR beta chains associated with cytomegalovirus. Presence/absence analyses assumed roughly uniform sequencing depth across donors, an assumption that may not hold. HLA typing was unavailable for some donors at each locus, so association tests used only the typed subset. In a later analysis, TCR association rates were found to vary across HLA loci, with the most associated TCRs seen for DRB1 alleles and the fewest for HLA-C alleles. In an earlier analysis of 500 to 650 of the donors, most TCR beta V segments appeared in productive rearrangements about 87% or about 30% of the time, broadly matching IMGT annotations. While some public TCRs were present in many individuals, most TCR sequences turned up only very rarely across donors. Some IMGT-functional V segments, including TRBV6-2 and TRBV6-3, could not be told apart with the 87-base-pair reads, so those segments were excluded.

Of note for this clone: The antigen this receptor binds is unknown. No qualities accompany the bases; no much larger clone lies one base away.

Between the V and J ends, shortened by 5 bases and 6 bases respectively, the junction contains 11 bases. The CDR3 has 12 amino acids, counting the end cysteine and phenylalanine. Kept here is only the CDR3 DNA, which spans 36 bases and is read in frame from base 1. From the germline V gene, CDR1 is SQVTM and CDR2 is ANQGSEA. In total, around 600 healthy bone marrow donors made up the cohort. At the time of sampling, every cohort member was nominally healthy, though immune exposures that went unrecorded were likely present. The donor tested CMV seronegative and was one of the 352 seronegative cohort members. Each donor provided a peripheral blood sample, and peripheral blood mononuclear cells were used for TCR beta sequencing. Genomic DNA was extracted from the blood cell samples with the Qiagen DNeasy Blood Extraction Kit. The library was prepared using the immunoSEQ multiplex PCR assay. A mixture of 60 forward primers for TCR Vbeta segments and 13 reverse primers for TCR Jbeta segments was used in the multiplex PCR. Amplification of the CDR3 region of rearranged TCR beta genes was performed with a multiplex PCR assay on genomic DNA. On the Illumina HiSeq System, the amplified TCR beta libraries were sequenced as 87-base-pair reads. As for how the authors treated the data: A later analysis counted about 82 million unique TCR beta chains across the 666 repertoires, and 9.5 million to 11 million of these chains were shared by at least two donors. A nearest-neighbor algorithm error-corrected the raw reads and collapsed the reads into unique sequences, merging closely related sequences to remove PCR and sequencing errors. CDR3 sequences were aligned to IMGT reference sequences to assign V, D and J gene segments. For a sequence to be retained, a match of at least six nucleotides to both a V gene segment and a J gene segment was required. A rearrangement was called productive if the CDR3 had no stop codons and remained in frame with V and J, and every other rearrangement was called non-productive. CDR3 was defined by IMGT convention, running from the second conserved V-encoded cysteine to the conserved J-encoded phenylalanine. In an earlier analysis of around 600 of the donors, sequences lacking an unambiguous match to a single V gene segment were excluded. An earlier analysis of several hundred of the donors classified V segments as functional when productive rearrangements were above 56.7% and as segregating when the standard deviation between donors was above 5%. To diagnose cytomegalovirus status from the catalog of TCR beta chain sequences, a statistical classification framework was built. In a later analysis, TCR nucleotide sequences were compared against IMGT/GENE-DB human TR gene sequences so that V and J genes could be assigned. Using the TCRdist pipeline, a later analysis assigned CDR3 sequences along with most-parsimonious VDJ recombination scenarios. In a later analysis, every TCR beta chain was defined by the combination of its CDR3 amino acid sequence and its V-gene family, and reads without a unique V-gene family were dropped. A later analysis removed 592 highly shared, low-generation-probability nucleotide sequences to deal with suspected cross-contamination and a sequencing artifact. In a later analysis, a clonal expansion index was calculated for each public chain from normalized within-repertoire ranks of inferred template counts. In a later analysis, generation probabilities were computed using a VDJ recombination model fitted to out-of-frame rearrangements, and the results were checked against IGoR. A later analysis scored TCR-TCR, TCR-HLA and TCR-CMV co-occurrence with hypergeometric tests, applying a repertoire-size bias correction to TCR pairs. In a later analysis, false discovery rates were estimated by permuting HLA or CMV assignments 20 times. In a later analysis, co-occurring TCRs were grouped using DBSCAN, with TCRdist sequence similarity added in when clustering inside HLA-allele-positive subsets. Repertoires with fewer than 30,000 or more than 120,000 public chains, plus five repertoires with anomalous nucleotide sharing, were excluded from co-occurrence clustering. TCRdb took this table from immuneACCESS and kept in-frame rearrangements with V and J called. Such tables lack part of the clones; where checked against another copy, unresolved V genes explain under half of the gap, and the rest is unexplained. That table is the source of V, J and clone size, and D and trimming were worked out from the DNA. This sample has about 45,000 clones in its table, and 45% to 60% of those were observed once. The ten largest clones take up roughly 6% of the sample.

The sequence is built from TRBV29-1 and TRBJ1-5; the D segment could be TRBD1, given 5 matching bases. The source of this sequence is a man between 60 and 75 years old in good health and CMV-seronegative. Sequenced sample: PBMCs. The bases read TGCAGCGTTACCACCGGGGGTCAGCCCCAGCATTTT. Translated, this gives CSVTTGGQPQHF.